These 16 T cell receptor beta chains were sequenced from one sample in a study of cytomegalovirus exposure and HLA in healthy donors. The PCR contained 60 Vbeta and 13 Jbeta primers. Sequencing was performed with immunoSEQ multiplex PCR; in TCRdb, only in-frame clones are kept and a portion is missing. Seen here are fewer than 90,000 clones, roughly 73% observed once, and the top ten hold just under 2.5%. The specimen was PBMCs. All receptors come from a male donor in good health and CMV-seropositive.

This chain connects TRBV2 to TRBJ2-1; 10 nucleotides line up with TRBD1. V shed 8 bases, J shed 9 bases, and the junction held 16 bases outside the gene matches. The germline gives CDR1 SNHLY, CDR2 FYNNEI. The CDR3 has 16 amino acids. The chain's CDR3 is CASGTPGTGVYFEQFF. The CDR3 region has the DNA TGTGCCAGCGGGACCCCCGGGACAGGGGTTTATTTTGAGCAGTTCTTC.

The rearrangement joins TRBV30 to TRBJ1-2; D ambiguous. This CDR3 spans 11 amino acids. The germline V gene encodes CDR1 GTSNPN and CDR2 SVGIG (reference sequence). The V end lost 0 bases, the J end lost 7 bases, and 6 bases lay between the germline ends. This chain's CDR3 is CAWSVPGGYTF. For the CDR3, the DNA is TGTGCCTGGAGTGTACCGGGTGGCTACACCTTC.

The gene calls are TRBV7-6 and TRBJ1-1; the D gene is possibly TRBD1 (5 bases). This CDR3 spans 14 amino acids. The V gene's germline CDR1 is SGHVS and CDR2 FNYEAQ. V was pared by 5 bases and J by 4 bases, with 14 bases between. CDR3 amino acids: CASSASTGGTEAFF. CDR3 nucleotide sequence: TGTGCCAGCAGCGCTTCCACCGGGGGCACTGAAGCTTTCTTT. Looking up the rest from reference TRBV7-6 and TRBJ1-1 gives the full variable domain: GAGVSQSPRYKVTKRGQDVALRCDPISGHVSLYWYRQALGQGPEFLTYFNYEAQQDKSGLPNDRFSAERPEGSISTLTIQRTEQRDSAMYRCASSASTGGTEAFFGQGTRLTVV.

The chain recombines TRBV9 with TRBJ2-7; D unresolved. Trimming removed 0 bases at V and 6 bases at J, with 16 bases between. CDR3 length: 15 amino acids. CDR1 is SGDLS and CDR2 is YYNGEE in the germline V gene. Here the CDR3 reads CASSVGAAPLGEQYF. CDR3 sequence (DNA): TGTGCCAGCAGCGTAGGGGCCGCTCCCTTGGGCGAGCAGTACTTC.

The chain links TRBV7-8 to TRBJ1-3, with a possible D match to TRBD1 (6 bases). CDR1 and CDR2 from the germline V gene are SGHVS and FQNEAQ. The CDR3 covers 17 residues. The V gene lost 5 bases and the J gene lost 3 bases, with 20 bases spanning the gap. The DNA for the CDR3 is TGTGCCAGCAGCCGGGGGGTAGGGGGAAGCAATGGAAACACCATATATTTT. It specifies CASSRGVGGSNGNTIYF.

The chain is built from TRBV4-2 and TRBJ1-4; no clear D. CDR3 length: 14 amino acids. Germline V lookup: CDR1 LGHNA, CDR2 YNFKEQ. V was cut by 0 bases and J by 8 bases, with 10 bases left in between. Here the CDR3 DNA reads TGTGCCAGCAGCCAAGATGGTAGCGGGGAAAAACTGTTTTTT. Translation gives CASSQDGSGEKLFF.

The V and J genes are TRBV4-2 and TRBJ2-1, with TRBD2 matching over 8 bases. The CDR3 length is 17 residues. Germline V gives CDR1 LGHNA, CDR2 YNFKEQ. Germline trimming cut 0 bases from V and 2 bases from J; bases unmatched to any gene: 6. The CDR3 loop reads CASSQDRGSGTYNEQFF. Written as DNA, the CDR3 is TGTGCCAGCAGCCAAGATCGGGGTAGCGGGACCTACAATGAGCAGTTCTTC.

The chain uses TRBV6-4 and TRBJ2-3; 12 nucleotides match TRBD2. The ends lost 8 bases at V and 3 bases at J; junction bases unmatched: 9. The germline V gene encodes CDR1 MRHNA and CDR2 SNTAGT. CDR3 length: 16 residues. This CDR3 is CASGPTSGSGTDTQYF. In DNA, the CDR3 is TGTGCCAGCGGTCCGACTAGCGGGAGTGGTACAGATACGCAGTATTTT.

This clone was detected once. The rearrangement uses TRBV7-6 and TRBJ2-1; 7 bases align to TRBD1. In germline, CDR1 is SGHVS, CDR2 FNYEAQ. The CDR3 covers 14 residues. The junction had 3 bases not matched to a gene; V was cut back by 5 bases and J by 2 bases. CDR3 amino acids: CASSPGTAYNEQFF. The CDR3 DNA follows: TGTGCCAGCAGCCCCGGGACAGCCTACAATGAGCAGTTCTTC.

This sequence joins TRBV2 and TRBJ2-1; D may be TRBD2 (6 bases). The germline V and J ends were trimmed by 7 bases and 6 bases, with 16 bases remaining between them. The V gene's germline CDR1 is SNHLY and CDR2 FYNNEI. The CDR3 has 14 residues. The CDR3 is CASTVRLVPNEQFF. DNA for the CDR3: TGTGCCAGCACCGTAAGACTAGTCCCCAATGAGCAGTTCTTC.

As regards this clone: A read error may account for a junction end that differs from germline. The V and J genes are TRBV15 and TRBJ2-3; 9 positions agree with TRBD2. This CDR3 region has 17 residues. Germline V gene sequence: CDR1 LNHNV, CDR2 YYDKDF (reference sequence). CDR3 loop: CATNRELAGVNTDTQYF. The CDR3 DNA reads TGTGCCACCAACAGAGAGTTAGCGGGAGTGAACACAGATACGCAGTATTTT.

Worth noting for this clone: The sample holds other DNA sequences that translate to the same CDR3. The chain has TRBV28 and TRBJ1-1; D might be TRBD1 (6 bases). Trimming pared 6 bases from V and 4 bases from J, leaving 12 bases between. Germline V CDR1 and CDR2: MDHEN, SYDVKM. The CDR3 sequence is 13 residues long. CDR3 region: CASRLQGITEAFF. CDR3 coding DNA: TGTGCCAGCAGACTACAGGGTATCACTGAAGCTTTCTTT.

This chain uses TRBV7-6 with TRBJ2-7; 15 nucleotides line up with TRBD2. Germline V gene lookup returns CDR1 SGHVS and CDR2 FNYEAQ. J gave up 4 bases and V 0 bases, and 10 bases lay outside the gene matches. This CDR3 has 19 residues. The CDR3 bases are TGTGCCAGCAGCTTAGCACCGGGACTAGCGGGAGGACTATTTTACGAGCAGTACTTC. Its protein product is CASSLAPGLAGGLFYEQYF.

The V call is TRBV30, the J call TRBJ1-6, with TRBD1 matching over 12 bases. V shed 1 base and J 9 bases; nucleotides not matched to a gene: 4. The V gene's germline CDR1 is GTSNPN and CDR2 SVGIG (reference sequence). This CDR3 contains 15 residues. This CDR3 is CAWSGRDRGPSPLHF. The CDR3 nucleotides read TGTGCCTGGAGTGGCCGGGACAGGGGGCCTTCACCCCTCCACTTT.

The genes are TRBV4-2 and TRBJ2-1; TRBD2 aligns across 11 bases. Germline V gene data show CDR1 as LGHNA and CDR2 as YNFKEQ. Losses at the gene ends were 1 base for V and 8 bases for J; bases not matched to a gene: 13. The CDR3 has 18 amino acids. CDR3 DNA: TGTGCCAGCAGCCAAGCTAGCGGGAGGCCTTCCCATACAGATGAGCAGTTCTTC. Translating gives CASSQASGRPSHTDEQFF.

The chain links TRBV6-1 to TRBJ1-3; D remains unclear. Between the trimmed V and J ends, which lost 4 bases and 1 base, there was a span of 8 bases. The CDR3 extends over 14 amino acids. Germline CDR1 is MNHNS and CDR2 is SASEGT. Written as DNA, the CDR3 is TGTGCCAGCAGTGTGGTCGGTTCTGGAAACACCATATATTTT. Its translation is CASSVVGSGNTIYF.